This T cell receptor beta chain was sequenced for a study of T cell responses to AZD1222 COVID-19 vaccine. Study conclusions and caveats: Dominant at 160-218 and 743-854, vaccine-associated CD4 TCRs also spanned spike. The donors showed a predominance of white British ancestry and of females, with possible underestimation of clonal diversity. Targeting of unmutated variant regions was reportedly seen in nearly half of spike-specific TCRs.

Germline assignment: CDR1 SQVTM and CDR2 ANQGSEA. J gave up 2 bases and V 1 base, and 9 bases lay outside the gene matches. This CDR3 region has 16 residues. Second doses were pooled across both intervals (about 4 or about 12 weeks). To note about this clone: What it recognizes is unknown.

Assay: immunoSEQ multiplex PCR; the TCRdb copy retains only in-frame clones and omits some. The sample has over 75,000 clones, 87% seen once. Sequencing used peripheral blood, obtained 28 days after the second AZD1222 dose. This sequence was found in an adult who received the AZD1222 COVID-19 vaccine. The rearrangement joins TRBV29-1 to TRBJ2-5; 8 bases line up with TRBD2. The CDR3 DNA sequence: TGCAGCGTTGAAGCTATCGAAGCTAGCGGGCAAGAGACCCAGTACTTC. Amino acids: CSVEAIEASGQETQYF.